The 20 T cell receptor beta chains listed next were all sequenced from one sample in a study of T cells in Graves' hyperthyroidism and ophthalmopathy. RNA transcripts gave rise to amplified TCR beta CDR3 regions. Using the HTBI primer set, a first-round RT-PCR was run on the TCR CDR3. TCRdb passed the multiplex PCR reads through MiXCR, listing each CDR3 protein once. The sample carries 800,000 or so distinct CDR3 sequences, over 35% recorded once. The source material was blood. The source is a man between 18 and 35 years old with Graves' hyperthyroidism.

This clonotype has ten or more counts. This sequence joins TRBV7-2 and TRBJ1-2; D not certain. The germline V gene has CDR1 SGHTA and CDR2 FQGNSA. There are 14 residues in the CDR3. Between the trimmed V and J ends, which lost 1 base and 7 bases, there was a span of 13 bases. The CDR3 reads CASSLGGEGFGYTF. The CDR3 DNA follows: TGTGCCAGCAGCTTAGGCGGGGAAGGCTTTGGCTACACCTTC.

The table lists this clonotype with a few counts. DNA of the CDR3: TGTGCCAGCAGGGTGGAGAACACTGAAGCTTTCTTT. It is translated as CASRVENTEAFF. The chain combines TRBV5-4 with TRBJ1-1; D is unresolved. The CDR3 is 12 amino acids. The ends were cut back, 5 bases at V and 1 base at J, with 6 bases in the middle. CDR1 is SGHNT and CDR2 is YYREEE in the germline V gene (reference sequence).

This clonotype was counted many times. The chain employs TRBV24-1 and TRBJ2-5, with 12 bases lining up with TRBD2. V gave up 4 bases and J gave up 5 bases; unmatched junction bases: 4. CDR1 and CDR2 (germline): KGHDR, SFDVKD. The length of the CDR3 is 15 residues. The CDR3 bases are TGTGCCACCAGTGAGGCTAGCGGGGGGGAGGAGACCCAGTACTTC. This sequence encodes CATSEASGGEETQYF.

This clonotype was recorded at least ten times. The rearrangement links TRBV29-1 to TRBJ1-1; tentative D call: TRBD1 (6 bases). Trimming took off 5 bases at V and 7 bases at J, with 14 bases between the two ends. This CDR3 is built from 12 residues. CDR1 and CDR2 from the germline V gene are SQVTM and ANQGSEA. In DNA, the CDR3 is TGCAGCGTTTACAGGGACACCTATGAAGCTTTCTTT. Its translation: CSVYRDTYEAFF.

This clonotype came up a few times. The CDR3 region is CASSPKGANSPLHF. In DNA, the CDR3 is TGTGCCAGCAGCCCGAAAGGGGCTAATTCACCCCTCCACTTT. The chain recombines TRBV6-5 with TRBJ1-6; D is possibly TRBD1 (5 bases). V lost 6 bases, J lost 6 bases, and 12 bases lay in between. CDR3 length: 14 residues. Germline assignment: CDR1 MNHEY and CDR2 SVGAGI.

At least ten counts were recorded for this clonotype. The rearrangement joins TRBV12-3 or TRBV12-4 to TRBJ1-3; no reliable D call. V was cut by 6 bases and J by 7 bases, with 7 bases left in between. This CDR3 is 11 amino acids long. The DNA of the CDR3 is TGTGCCAGCAGATTCGGGAACACCATATATTTT. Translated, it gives CASRFGNTIYF.

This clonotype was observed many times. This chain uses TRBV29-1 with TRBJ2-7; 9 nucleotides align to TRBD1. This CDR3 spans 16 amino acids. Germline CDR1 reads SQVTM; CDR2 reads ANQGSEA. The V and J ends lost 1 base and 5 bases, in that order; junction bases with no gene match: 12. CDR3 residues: CSVEVRGQGKIHEQYF. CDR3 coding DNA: TGCAGCGTTGAAGTTAGGGGACAGGGCAAGATCCACGAGCAGTACTTC.

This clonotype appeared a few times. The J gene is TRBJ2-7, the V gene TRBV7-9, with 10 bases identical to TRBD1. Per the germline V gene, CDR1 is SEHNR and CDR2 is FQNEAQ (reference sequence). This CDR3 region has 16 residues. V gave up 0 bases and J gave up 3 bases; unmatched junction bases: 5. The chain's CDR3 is CASSLALRDRGYEQYF. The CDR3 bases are TGTGCCAGCAGCTTAGCGCTAAGGGACAGGGGCTACGAGCAGTACTTC.

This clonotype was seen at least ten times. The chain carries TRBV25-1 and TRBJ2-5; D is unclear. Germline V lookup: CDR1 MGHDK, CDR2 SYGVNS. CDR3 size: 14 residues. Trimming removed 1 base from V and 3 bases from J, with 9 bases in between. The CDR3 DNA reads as TGTGCCAGCAGTGAATTGGGTGATGAAGAGACCCAGTACTTC. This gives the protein CASSELGDEETQYF.

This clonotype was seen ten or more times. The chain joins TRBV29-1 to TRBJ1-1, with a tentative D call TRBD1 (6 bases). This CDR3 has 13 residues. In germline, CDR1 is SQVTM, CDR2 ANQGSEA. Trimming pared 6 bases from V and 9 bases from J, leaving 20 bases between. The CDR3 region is CSVTLQGREKAFF. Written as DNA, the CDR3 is TGCAGCGTGACCCTCCAGGGGAGGGAGAAAGCTTTCTTT.

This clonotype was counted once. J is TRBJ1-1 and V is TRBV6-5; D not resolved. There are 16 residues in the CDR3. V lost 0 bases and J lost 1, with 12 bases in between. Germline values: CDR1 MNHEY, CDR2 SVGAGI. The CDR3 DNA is TGTGCCAGCAGTTACTCGATAGGAATACAGAACACTGAAGCTTTCTTT. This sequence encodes CASSYSIGIQNTEAFF.

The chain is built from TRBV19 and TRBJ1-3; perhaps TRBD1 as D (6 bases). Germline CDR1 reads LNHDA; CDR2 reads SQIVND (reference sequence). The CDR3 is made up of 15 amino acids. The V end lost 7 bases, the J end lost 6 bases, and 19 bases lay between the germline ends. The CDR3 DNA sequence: TGTGCCAGTAACGCTGGGGCAGGGGTGGCAAACACCATATATTTT. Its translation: CASNAGAGVANTIYF.

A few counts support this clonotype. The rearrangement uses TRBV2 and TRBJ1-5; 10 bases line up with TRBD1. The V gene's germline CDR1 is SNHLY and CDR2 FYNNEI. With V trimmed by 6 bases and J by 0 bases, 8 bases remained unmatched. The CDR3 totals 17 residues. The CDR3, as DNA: TGTGCCAGCAGCCCCGGGACAGGGGCCTATAGCAATCAGCCCCAGCATTTT. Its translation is CASSPGTGAYSNQPQHF.

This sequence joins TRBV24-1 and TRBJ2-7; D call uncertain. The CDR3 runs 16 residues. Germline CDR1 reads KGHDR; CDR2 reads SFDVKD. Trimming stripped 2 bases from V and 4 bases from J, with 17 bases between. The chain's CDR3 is CATSDCPGRLPYEQYF. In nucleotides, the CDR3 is TGTGCCACCAGTGATTGCCCAGGACGGCTGCCTTACGAGCAGTACTTC.

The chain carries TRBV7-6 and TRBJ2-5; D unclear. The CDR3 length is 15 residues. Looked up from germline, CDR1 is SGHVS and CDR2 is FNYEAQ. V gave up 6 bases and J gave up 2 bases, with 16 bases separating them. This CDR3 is CASSFGVNAQETQYF. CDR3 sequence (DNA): TGTGCCAGCAGTTTCGGTGTCAATGCGCAAGAGACCCAGTACTTC.

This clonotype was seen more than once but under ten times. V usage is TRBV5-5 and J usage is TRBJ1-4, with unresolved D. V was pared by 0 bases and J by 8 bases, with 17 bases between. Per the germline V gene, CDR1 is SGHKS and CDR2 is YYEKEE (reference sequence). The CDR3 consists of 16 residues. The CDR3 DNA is TGTGCCAGCAGCTTGGCCGGTTCGGGGATGACGGAAAAACTGTTTTTT. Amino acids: CASSLAGSGMTEKLFF.

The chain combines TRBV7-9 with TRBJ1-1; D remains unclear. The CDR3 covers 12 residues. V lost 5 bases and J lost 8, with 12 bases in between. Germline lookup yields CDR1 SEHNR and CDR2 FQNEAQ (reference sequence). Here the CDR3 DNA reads TGTGCCAGCAGCCCCCCGAATGGAGAAGCTTTCTTT. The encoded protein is CASSPPNGEAFF. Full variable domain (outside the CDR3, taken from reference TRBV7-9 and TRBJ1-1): DTGVSQNPRHKITKRGQNVTFRCDPISEHNRLYWYRQTLGQGPEFLTYFQNEAQLEKSRLLSDRFSAERPKGSFSTLEIQRTEQGDSAMYLCASSPPNGEAFFGQGTRLTVV.

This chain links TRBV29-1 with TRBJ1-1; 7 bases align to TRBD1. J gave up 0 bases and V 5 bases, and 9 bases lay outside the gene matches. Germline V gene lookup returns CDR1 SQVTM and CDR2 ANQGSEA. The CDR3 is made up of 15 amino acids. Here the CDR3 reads CSVTRQGDMNTEAFF. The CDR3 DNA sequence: TGCAGCGTTACGCGACAGGGCGATATGAACACTGAAGCTTTCTTT.

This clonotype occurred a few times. Written as DNA, the CDR3 is TGCAGTGCTAGATGGGAGAGGGAGGATGGGACCCAGTACTTC. Encoded protein: CSARWEREDGTQYF. The chain links TRBV20-1 to TRBJ2-5, with a tentative D call TRBD2 (6 bases). The CDR3 has 14 residues. Germline assignment: CDR1 DFQATT and CDR2 SNEGSKA (reference sequence). V was pared by 2 bases and J by 7 bases, with 17 bases between.

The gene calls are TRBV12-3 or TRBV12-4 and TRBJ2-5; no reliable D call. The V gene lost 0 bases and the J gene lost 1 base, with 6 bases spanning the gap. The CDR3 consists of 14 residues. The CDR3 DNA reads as TGTGCCAGCAGTTTAGCCCTCCTCCAAGAGACCCAGTACTTC. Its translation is CASSLALLQETQYF.